This T cell receptor (beta chain) is from a study of PD-L1 blockade in urothelial cancer. Germline-derived CDR1 and CDR2 are LNHDA and SQIVND (reference sequence). The CDR3 totals 13 residues. After removal of 5 bases from V and 4 bases from J, the junction contained 3 bases not matched to a gene. Method: immunoSEQ multiplex PCR; TCRdb's copy keeps in-frame clones and lacks some. The data hold about 39,000 clones, with around 89% observed a single time. In this sample, this clone turned up a few times. The chain joins TRBV19 to TRBJ1-1; 8 bases line up with TRBD1. The sequencing used PBMCs, collected around atezolizumab (anti-PD-L1) treatment. This receptor was identified in a man between 60 and 75 years old with urothelial cancer. DNA for the CDR3: TGTGCCAGTAGTTCGGACAGGGCCACTGAAGCTTTCTTT. It specifies CASSSDRATEAFF.